One sample yielded the 22 T cell receptor beta chains listed below, sequenced in a study of blood T cell repertoires in COVID-19. Assay used: immunoSEQ multiplex PCR; TCRdb lists only in-frame clones, some missing. Of more than 200,000 clones detected, around 90% appear once; the ten largest clones hold about 3%. Material for sequencing was peripheral blood. These receptors were obtained from a man younger than 35 with active or convalescent COVID-19.

CDR3 residues: CASSKTGGGNTIYF. The DNA for the CDR3 is TGTGCCAGCAGTAAAACCGGGGGTGGAAACACCATATATTTT. The chain recombines TRBV9 with TRBJ1-3; weak D call: TRBD1 (5 bases). Trimming shortened V by 5 bases and J by 3 bases, and 12 bases separated the two germline ends. This CDR3 has 14 residues. Germline V CDR1 and CDR2: SGDLS, YYNGEE.

This chain connects TRBV7-2 to TRBJ2-2; TRBD1 might be the D (6 bases). Germline CDR1 and CDR2: SGHTA and FQGNSA. The CDR3 length is 14 residues. V was clipped by 1 base and J by 6 bases, with 9 bases between them. The CDR3 reads CASSLGGLAGELFF. The CDR3 DNA sequence: TGTGCCAGCAGCTTAGGGGGGCTGGCCGGGGAGCTGTTTTTT. Together with reference TRBV7-2 and TRBJ2-2, the CDR3 gives the full variable domain: GAGVSQSPSNKVTEKGKDVELRCDPISGHTALYWYRQSLGQGLEFLIYFQGNSAPDKSGLPSDRFSAERTGGSVSTLTIQRTQQEDSAVYLCASSLGGLAGELFFGEGSRLTVL.

This clone was counted a single time. The chain uses TRBV7-8 and TRBJ2-3; TRBD1 might be the D (6 bases). V gave up 1 base and J gave up 4 bases, with 15 bases separating them. This CDR3 has 16 amino acids. Germline CDR1 is SGHVS and CDR2 is FQNEAQ. The DNA of the CDR3 is TGTGCCAGCAGCTTAGGGTTCCATGGGGGCCCAGATACGCAGTATTTT. It specifies CASSLGFHGGPDTQYF.

The chain is built from TRBV11-2 and TRBJ1-2, with 8 bases aligning to TRBD1. Losses at the gene ends were 4 bases for V and 5 bases for J; bases not matched to a gene: 9. Germline values: CDR1 SGHAT, CDR2 FQNNGV. The CDR3 loop spans 15 amino acids. The CDR3 DNA is TGTGCCAGCAGCTCACCCCCCACAGGGGGATATGGCTACACCTTC. It translates to CASSSPPTGGYGYTF.

V usage is TRBV9 and J usage is TRBJ2-5; 7 nucleotides align to TRBD1. In germline, CDR1 is SGDLS, CDR2 YYNGEE. The CDR3 is 18 residues long. V dropped 1 base and J dropped 0; count of bases not matched to a gene: 12. This CDR3 is CASSVSPSTGTYQETQYF. The CDR3 DNA is TGTGCCAGCAGCGTATCCCCCTCGACAGGGACCTACCAAGAGACCCAGTACTTC.

The chain has TRBV28 and TRBJ2-7, with 10 bases fitting TRBD1. Germline trimming cut 4 bases from V and 6 bases from J; bases unmatched to any gene: 9. Germline-derived CDR1 and CDR2 are MDHEN and SYDVKM. The CDR3 spans 15 residues. The CDR3 nucleotides are TGTGCCAGCAGTTCGTCGACAGGGGGCTGGCTCGAGCAGTACTTC. Amino acids: CASSSSTGGWLEQYF.

This chain joins TRBV27 and TRBJ2-3, with D possibly being TRBD2 (5 bases). Germline loops: CDR1 MNHEY, CDR2 SMNVEV (reference sequence). Deletions cut 10 bases from V and 2 bases from J, with 19 bases between. The CDR3 length is 15 residues. CDR3 in amino acids: CATALWTSTTDTQYF. The CDR3 DNA follows: TGTGCCACCGCACTATGGACTTCAACCACAGATACGCAGTATTTT.

The genes are TRBV3-1 (or the pseudogene TRBV3-2) and TRBJ2-1; the match to TRBD2 covers 9 bases. The V gene end was trimmed by 6 bases and the J gene end by 8 bases; junction bases not matched to a gene: 14. CDR3 size: 16 residues. Germline lookup yields CDR1 LGHDT and CDR2 YNNKEL (reference sequence). This CDR3 reads CASRQSLAGGDHEQFF. CDR3 nucleotide sequence: TGTGCCAGCAGACAAAGCCTGGCGGGAGGGGACCATGAGCAGTTCTTC.

The chain links TRBV19 to TRBJ1-1; D remains ambiguous. The germline CDR1 and CDR2 sequences are LNHDA and SQIVND (reference sequence). The V end was cut by 5 bases, the J end by 1 base, with 5 bases between. The CDR3 length is 12 residues. CDR3: CASSEGNTEAFF. The CDR3, as DNA: TGTGCCAGTAGTGAGGGGAACACTGAAGCTTTCTTT.

A few counts support this clone. V is TRBV7-2 and J is TRBJ2-1; 8 bases align to TRBD2. The CDR3 sequence is 19 residues long. The germline gives CDR1 SGHTA, CDR2 FQGNSA. V was clipped by 0 bases and J by 4 bases; unmatched bases: 14. CDR3 sequence: CASSLAPQMAGGPYNEQFF. The CDR3 bases are TGTGCCAGCAGCTTAGCGCCCCAGATGGCGGGAGGACCGTACAATGAGCAGTTCTTC. Variable domain in full (rest from reference TRBV7-2 and TRBJ2-1): GAGVSQSPSNKVTEKGKDVELRCDPISGHTALYWYRQSLGQGLEFLIYFQGNSAPDKSGLPSDRFSAERTGGSVSTLTIQRTQQEDSAVYLCASSLAPQMAGGPYNEQFFGPGTRLTVL.

The V and J genes are TRBV25-1 and TRBJ1-2, with D possibly matching TRBD1 (6 bases). Germline CDR1 MGHDK, CDR2 SYGVNS. V shed 3 bases and J shed 8 bases, with 25 bases lying between them. The CDR3 has 17 residues. CDR3 nucleotides: TGTGCCAGCAGTGAGGTTGGGCAGGGGATAGATTCGGGGGGCTACACCTTC. This translates into CASSEVGQGIDSGGYTF.

V usage is TRBV30 and J usage is TRBJ1-5; D is undetermined. In germline, CDR1 is GTSNPN, CDR2 SVGIG (reference sequence). The CDR3 spans 15 residues. V lost 2 bases, J lost 8 bases, and 19 bases lay in between. The DNA of the CDR3 is TGTGCCTGGAGTCGGTCGGAGGCGGACTGGGAGCCCCAGCATTTT. Its protein product is CAWSRSEADWEPQHF.

This chain connects TRBV5-6 to TRBJ1-1; D not certain. The CDR3 is 16 amino acids. The germline CDR1 and CDR2 sequences are SGHDT and YYEEEE. Trimming took 4 bases from V and 5 from J, leaving 21 bases between them. The CDR3 DNA reads as TGTGCCAGCAGCCCCATGTGGTCCCGGGGATGGACTGAAGCTTTCTTT. Its translation is CASSPMWSRGWTEAFF.

The chain employs TRBV6-5 and TRBJ2-7, with 10 bases lining up with TRBD2. Trimming at V came to 2 bases and at J to 2 bases, leaving 3 bases not matched to a gene. The length of the CDR3 is 15 residues. Per the germline V gene, CDR1 is MNHEY and CDR2 is SVGAGI. The CDR3 DNA reads as TGTGCCAGCAGTTACCCTAGCGGGAGCGCCTACGAGCAGTACTTC. Translation: CASSYPSGSAYEQYF.

This clone was seen once. The CDR3 DNA reads TGTGCCAGCAGTTACTTGCGGGGGACACACAATGAGCAGTTCTTC. This encodes CASSYLRGTHNEQFF. This rearrangement joins TRBV6-2 or TRBV6-3 to TRBJ2-1; possibly TRBD2 for D (7 bases). Per the germline V gene, CDR1 is MNHEY and CDR2 is SVGEGT. This CDR3 comprises 15 residues. V was clipped by 1 base and J by 5 bases, with 12 bases between them.

V usage is TRBV3-1 (or the pseudogene TRBV3-2) and J usage is TRBJ2-7, with D uncertain. Trimming pared 0 bases from V and 2 bases from J, leaving 14 bases between. CDR3 size: 16 residues. The germline CDR1 and CDR2 sequences are LGHDT and YNNKEL (reference sequence). This CDR3 is CASSQDLPGSTYEQYF. CDR3 coding DNA: TGTGCCAGCAGCCAAGATTTACCGGGTTCTACCTACGAGCAGTACTTC.

The chain recombines TRBV9 with TRBJ2-5; 8 bases agree with TRBD2. Germline CDR1 is SGDLS and CDR2 is YYNGEE. The CDR3 contains 19 residues. The J segment lost 1 base and the V segment lost 3 bases, leaving 17 bases of the junction unmatched. This CDR3 is CASSEIPGLGGGGQETQYF. In nucleotides, the CDR3 is TGTGCCAGCAGCGAGATACCGGGACTAGGAGGAGGGGGCCAAGAGACCCAGTACTTC.

This sequence joins TRBV12-3 or TRBV12-4 and TRBJ2-7, with 9 bases that match TRBD1. The CDR3 sequence is 13 residues long. Trimming removed 7 bases from V and 3 bases from J; junction bases left unmatched: 4. The CDR3, as DNA: TGTGCCAGCAAAGACAGGGGGGTCTACGAGCAGTACTTC. It yields the protein CASKDRGVYEQYF.

The V gene is TRBV5-1, the J gene TRBJ2-5, with D possibly TRBD2 on 7 matching bases. Trimming pared 2 bases from V and 4 bases from J, leaving 12 bases between. Germline CDR1 and CDR2: SGHRS and YFSETQ. The CDR3 spans 14 residues. The CDR3 region is CASSLVGGGETQYF. The CDR3 DNA reads as TGCGCCAGCAGCTTAGTGGGAGGGGGAGAGACCCAGTACTTC.

The CDR3 loop reads CASSQGGGGASNSPLHF. For the CDR3, the DNA is TGCGCCAGCAGCCAAGGGGGCGGAGGGGCTTCCAATTCACCCCTCCACTTT. The chain uses TRBV4-3 and TRBJ1-6; possible D gene TRBD1, 5 bases. Germline V gene lookup returns CDR1 LGHNA and CDR2 YSLEER. V shed 1 base and J shed 7 bases, with 17 bases lying between them. The CDR3 length is 17 residues.

The gene calls are TRBV7-8 and TRBJ2-1; TRBD2 matches 13 bases. This CDR3 region has 16 residues. Germline CDR1 reads SGHVS; CDR2 reads FQNEAQ. J was trimmed by 6 bases and V by 5 bases; bases with no gene match: 7. The CDR3 coding sequence is TGTGCCAGCAGCCCCCTGCGACTAGCGGGAGGCAATGAGCAGTTCTTC. Residues: CASSPLRLAGGNEQFF.

This chain uses TRBV28 with TRBJ1-4; TRBD1 aligns across 7 bases. CDR1 is MDHEN, CDR2 SYDVKM, per germline. This CDR3 spans 12 amino acids. Trimming took 6 bases from V and 10 from J; bases not matched to a gene: 5. CDR3 protein: CASRPPGGKLFF. CDR3 bases: TGTGCCAGCAGGCCCCCAGGGGGAAAACTGTTTTTT.